The rows below give T cell receptor beta chains drawn from one sample of a study of post-analysis software for immune sequencing data. In TCRdb, the PCR reads were re-called with MiXCR into one record per CDR3 protein. The table has approximately 660,000 distinct CDR3 sequences, approximately 59% seen once. The sequencing sample was made of blood. The receptors here all came from a girl aged 2 to 10 with multiple sclerosis. CDR3s include the opening cysteine and the closing phenylalanine or tryptophan. The order of the fields is clone size, V gene, D gene, J gene, CDR3 protein, CDR3 DNA. A D gene is named only where the DNA matches it firmly. A row's size may be missing; if present it is once, few, many or a size class.

abundance: -; v_gene: TRBV27; d_gene: TRBD1; j_gene: TRBJ1-2; CDR3aa: CASSLPGGWGYTF; CDR3nt: TGTGCCAGCAGTCTACCAGGGGGCTGGGGCTACACCTTC
abundance: few; v_gene: TRBV7-9; d_gene: TRBD2; j_gene: TRBJ2-7; CDR3aa: CASSPGLAGLHEQYF; CDR3nt: TGTGCCAGCAGCCCGGGACTAGCGGGACTCCACGAGCAGTACTTC
abundance: -; v_gene: TRBV12-3/TRBV12-4; d_gene: TRBD1; j_gene: TRBJ2-1; CDR3aa: CASRGQGASYNEQFF; CDR3nt: TGTGCCAGCAGGGGACAGGGGGCCTCCTACAATGAGCAGTTCTTC
abundance: -; v_gene: TRBV5-6; d_gene: TRBD2; j_gene: TRBJ2-5; CDR3aa: CASSFGTSGVGAQYF; CDR3nt: TGTGCCAGCAGCTTCGGGACTAGCGGGGTTGGGGCCCAGTACTTC
abundance: -; v_gene: TRBV29-1; d_gene: -; j_gene: TRBJ1-1; CDR3aa: CSVVRDSNTEAFF; CDR3nt: TGCAGCGTTGTGCGGGACTCGAACACTGAAGCTTTCTTT
abundance: -; v_gene: TRBV30; d_gene: -; j_gene: TRBJ2-1; CDR3aa: CAWTAARGSYNEQFF; CDR3nt: TGTGCCTGGACCGCGGCCAGGGGCTCCTACAATGAGCAGTTCTTC
abundance: once; v_gene: TRBV7-2; d_gene: -; j_gene: TRBJ2-1; CDR3aa: CASSLEGMGNEQFF; CDR3nt: TGTGCCAGCAGCTTGGAAGGGATGGGGAATGAGCAGTTCTTC
abundance: few; v_gene: TRBV11-2; d_gene: -; j_gene: TRBJ2-1; CDR3aa: CASSQAGAKQFF; CDR3nt: TGTGCCAGCAGCCAGGCGGGGGCTAAGCAGTTCTTC
abundance: -; v_gene: TRBV7-6; d_gene: TRBD2; j_gene: TRBJ2-3; CDR3aa: CASSLSGGAGADTQYF; CDR3nt: TGTGCCAGCAGCCTAAGCGGGGGGGCCGGGGCAGATACGCAGTATTTT
abundance: -; v_gene: TRBV4-3; d_gene: -; j_gene: TRBJ1-2; CDR3aa: CASSLGGAEGNYGYTF; CDR3nt: TGCGCCAGCAGCCTGGGAGGGGCGGAGGGCAACTATGGCTACACCTTC
abundance: -; v_gene: TRBV20-1; d_gene: -; j_gene: TRBJ2-1; CDR3aa: CSASRGGAYNEQFF; CDR3nt: TGCAGTGCTAGCCGCGGGGGCGCCTACAATGAGCAGTTCTTC
abundance: few; v_gene: TRBV10-1; d_gene: TRBD2; j_gene: TRBJ2-3; CDR3aa: CASSVGTTRDTQYF; CDR3nt: TGCGCCAGCAGTGTGGGGACTACGCGAGATACGCAGTATTTT
abundance: -; v_gene: TRBV29-1; d_gene: -; j_gene: TRBJ1-1; CDR3aa: CSTQEAFF; CDR3nt: TGCAGCACCCAAGAAGCTTTCTTT
abundance: -; v_gene: TRBV6-6; d_gene: TRBD1; j_gene: TRBJ1-2; CDR3aa: CASSYGQGAPGYTF; CDR3nt: TGTGCCAGCAGTTACGGACAGGGAGCACCTGGCTACACCTTC
abundance: -; v_gene: TRBV12-3/TRBV12-4; d_gene: -; j_gene: TRBJ1-1; CDR3aa: CASSLLGFEAFF; CDR3nt: TGTGCCAGCAGTCTTCTTGGGTTTGAAGCTTTCTTT
abundance: few; v_gene: TRBV4-2; d_gene: -; j_gene: TRBJ2-7; CDR3aa: CASSQELVDYEQYF; CDR3nt: TGTGCCAGCAGCCAAGAACTTGTAGATTACGAGCAGTACTTC
abundance: -; v_gene: TRBV30; d_gene: -; j_gene: TRBJ1-1; CDR3aa: CAWSVGYTEAFF; CDR3nt: TGTGCCTGGAGTGTAGGGTACACTGAAGCTTTCTTT
abundance: -; v_gene: TRBV24-1; d_gene: -; j_gene: TRBJ1-5; CDR3aa: CATSDSGRYNQPQHF; CDR3nt: TGTGCCACCAGTGATTCAGGACGGTACAATCAGCCCCAGCATTTT
abundance: -; v_gene: TRBV11-2; d_gene: TRBD2; j_gene: TRBJ2-1; CDR3aa: CASRGLAGGNEQFF; CDR3nt: TGTGCCAGCAGGGGACTGGCGGGGGGGAATGAGCAGTTCTTC
abundance: -; v_gene: TRBV29-1; d_gene: -; j_gene: TRBJ2-6; CDR3aa: CSAAGPAAADSGANVLTF; CDR3nt: TGCAGCGCCGCGGGACCCGCAGCAGCGGACTCTGGGGCCAACGTCCTGACTTTC
abundance: few; v_gene: TRBV29-1; d_gene: TRBD1; j_gene: TRBJ1-2; CDR3aa: CSVDRTGGAGYGYTF; CDR3nt: TGCAGCGTTGACCGGACAGGGGGCGCTGGCTATGGCTACACCTTC
abundance: few; v_gene: TRBV7-2; d_gene: -; j_gene: TRBJ1-5; CDR3aa: CASSLQGGLQPQHF; CDR3nt: TGTGCCAGCAGCCTTCAGGGAGGGCTTCAGCCCCAGCATTTT
abundance: few; v_gene: TRBV6-4; d_gene: TRBD2; j_gene: TRBJ2-1; CDR3aa: CASSQLAGGNEQFF; CDR3nt: TGTGCCAGCAGTCAACTAGCGGGGGGCAATGAGCAGTTCTTC
abundance: few; v_gene: TRBV29-1; d_gene: TRBD2; j_gene: TRBJ2-1; CDR3aa: CSVEPGLGGVNEQFF; CDR3nt: TGCAGCGTTGAACCGGGACTAGGAGGGGTCAATGAGCAGTTCTTC
abundance: -; v_gene: TRBV11-3; d_gene: TRBD2; j_gene: TRBJ2-5; CDR3aa: CASSPRTSGGTETQYF; CDR3nt: TGTGCCAGCAGCCCGAGGACTAGCGGGGGGACAGAGACCCAGTACTTC
abundance: -; v_gene: TRBV20-1; d_gene: -; j_gene: TRBJ1-2; CDR3aa: CSASYGAYGYTF; CDR3nt: TGCAGTGCTAGTTATGGGGCCTATGGCTACACCTTC
abundance: few; v_gene: TRBV6-2/TRBV6-3; d_gene: TRBD2; j_gene: TRBJ2-3; CDR3aa: CASSYPTSGDRSTDTQYF; CDR3nt: TGTGCCAGCAGTTACCCCACTAGCGGGGACCGATCCACAGATACGCAGTATTTT
abundance: -; v_gene: TRBV12-3/TRBV12-4; d_gene: TRBD1; j_gene: TRBJ1-1; CDR3aa: CASIQVTGTEAFF; CDR3nt: TGTGCCAGCATCCAGGTGACAGGGACGGAAGCTTTCTTT
abundance: -; v_gene: TRBV2; d_gene: -; j_gene: TRBJ2-3; CDR3aa: CASSDRSTSLTDTQYF; CDR3nt: TGTGCCAGCAGTGATAGGTCTACCTCTCTCACAGATACGCAGTATTTT
abundance: few; v_gene: TRBV11-2; d_gene: TRBD1; j_gene: TRBJ1-2; CDR3aa: CASSLPWTGNYGYTF; CDR3nt: TGTGCCAGCAGCTTGCCCTGGACAGGGAACTATGGCTACACCTTC
abundance: -; v_gene: TRBV7-9; d_gene: -; j_gene: TRBJ1-2; CDR3aa: CASSFGGGGYTF; CDR3nt: TGTGCCAGCAGCTTCGGAGGTGGTGGCTACACCTTC
abundance: -; v_gene: TRBV9; d_gene: TRBD2; j_gene: TRBJ2-5; CDR3aa: CASSGGGEETQYF; CDR3nt: TGTGCCAGCAGCGGCGGGGGGGAGGAGACCCAGTACTTC
abundance: -; v_gene: TRBV10-3; d_gene: -; j_gene: TRBJ2-7; CDR3aa: CAASPEGERSSYEQYF; CDR3nt: TGTGCCGCCTCCCCGGAGGGGGAACGGTCCTCCTACGAGCAGTACTTC
abundance: -; v_gene: TRBV14; d_gene: -; j_gene: TRBJ2-5; CDR3aa: CASSQDRNSQQETQYF; CDR3nt: TGTGCCAGCAGCCAAGATAGGAACAGCCAACAAGAGACCCAGTACTTC
abundance: once; v_gene: TRBV5-1; d_gene: -; j_gene: TRBJ2-2; CDR3aa: CASSFGGLNTGELFF; CDR3nt: TGCGCCAGCAGCTTCGGGGGGCTGAACACCGGGGAGCTGTTTTTT
abundance: -; v_gene: TRBV20-1; d_gene: TRBD2; j_gene: TRBJ2-1; CDR3aa: CSASRLLLAGFDNEQFF; CDR3nt: TGCAGTGCTAGCCGACTATTACTAGCGGGGTTTGATAATGAGCAGTTCTTC
abundance: -; v_gene: TRBV6-1; d_gene: -; j_gene: TRBJ2-2; CDR3aa: CASKMSSELFF; CDR3nt: TGTGCCAGCAAGATGAGCTCGGAGCTGTTTTTT
abundance: -; v_gene: TRBV5-1; d_gene: -; j_gene: TRBJ2-5; CDR3aa: CASSWGGGQETQYF; CDR3nt: TGCGCCAGCAGCTGGGGTGGGGGACAAGAGACCCAGTACTTC
abundance: -; v_gene: TRBV10-3; d_gene: -; j_gene: TRBJ2-2; CDR3aa: CAIRPQGGPNTGELFF; CDR3nt: TGTGCCATCAGACCACAGGGAGGTCCGAACACCGGGGAGCTGTTTTTT
abundance: -; v_gene: TRBV5-6; d_gene: -; j_gene: TRBJ1-2; CDR3aa: CASSLRDGYTF; CDR3nt: TGTGCCAGCAGTTTAAGGGATGGCTACACCTTC
abundance: once; v_gene: TRBV28; d_gene: -; j_gene: TRBJ1-5; CDR3aa: CASSLRNGQPQHF; CDR3nt: TGTGCCAGCAGTTTGCGGAATGGTCAGCCCCAGCATTTT
abundance: -; v_gene: TRBV5-1; d_gene: -; j_gene: TRBJ2-5; CDR3aa: CASSVGTGPGETQYF; CDR3nt: TGCGCCAGCAGCGTTGGAACAGGACCCGGGGAGACCCAGTACTTC
abundance: -; v_gene: TRBV12-3/TRBV12-4; d_gene: TRBD2; j_gene: TRBJ2-1; CDR3aa: CASSRPGLAGGNSYNEQFF; CDR3nt: TGTGCCAGCAGTCGACCGGGACTAGCGGGAGGTAACTCCTACAATGAGCAGTTCTTC
abundance: few; v_gene: TRBV30; d_gene: -; j_gene: TRBJ2-7; CDR3aa: CAWSGWVSSYEQYF; CDR3nt: TGTGCCTGGAGTGGATGGGTCAGCTCCTACGAGCAGTACTTC
abundance: -; v_gene: TRBV5-1; d_gene: -; j_gene: TRBJ2-1; CDR3aa: CASSPGPRRRISSYNEQFF; CDR3nt: TGCGCCAGCAGCCCTGGGCCCAGGCGTCGAATCAGCTCCTACAATGAGCAGTTCTTC
abundance: -; v_gene: TRBV7-3; d_gene: -; j_gene: TRBJ2-1; CDR3aa: CVSSLNGIGYEQFF; CDR3nt: TGTGTCAGCAGCTTAAACGGGATTGGGTATGAGCAGTTCTTC
abundance: few; v_gene: TRBV7-9; d_gene: TRBD2; j_gene: TRBJ2-1; CDR3aa: CASSSILGLAINEQFF; CDR3nt: TGTGCCAGCAGCTCGATCCTCGGACTAGCGATCAATGAGCAGTTCTTC
abundance: -; v_gene: TRBV12-3/TRBV12-4; d_gene: TRBD2; j_gene: TRBJ2-5; CDR3aa: CASSPRGSGGIETQYF; CDR3nt: TGTGCCAGCAGTCCCCGGGGGAGCGGGGGGATTGAGACCCAGTACTTC
abundance: -; v_gene: TRBV20-1; d_gene: -; j_gene: TRBJ2-1; CDR3aa: CSASGTLYNEQFF; CDR3nt: TGCAGTGCTAGCGGAACTCTCTACAATGAGCAGTTCTTC
abundance: -; v_gene: TRBV5-8; d_gene: TRBD1; j_gene: TRBJ1-5; CDR3aa: CASSLRTGVGNQPQHF; CDR3nt: TGTGCCAGCAGCTTGAGGACAGGGGTAGGCAATCAGCCCCAGCATTTT
abundance: -; v_gene: TRBV10-3; d_gene: -; j_gene: TRBJ2-1; CDR3aa: CAIRSSSSYNEQFF; CDR3nt: TGTGCCATCAGGAGTTCATCATCTTACAATGAGCAGTTCTTC
abundance: few; v_gene: TRBV29-1; d_gene: -; j_gene: TRBJ2-5; CDR3aa: CSVQPPPFQETQYF; CDR3nt: TGCAGCGTTCAACCACCGCCTTTCCAAGAGACCCAGTACTTC
abundance: -; v_gene: TRBV14; d_gene: TRBD1; j_gene: TRBJ1-2; CDR3aa: CAGSQGNGQGAAGYTF; CDR3nt: TGTGCCGGCAGCCAAGGGAACGGACAGGGGGCGGCTGGCTACACCTTC
abundance: -; v_gene: TRBV7-9; d_gene: TRBD2; j_gene: TRBJ2-1; CDR3aa: CASSMTSGGALYNEQFF; CDR3nt: TGTGCCAGCAGCATGACTAGCGGGGGCGCCTTATACAATGAGCAGTTCTTC
abundance: -; v_gene: TRBV7-2; d_gene: -; j_gene: TRBJ2-1; CDR3aa: CASSSSLVYNEQFF; CDR3nt: TGTGCCAGCAGCTCCAGCCTGGTCTACAATGAGCAGTTCTTC